The table lists the clone carrying this T cell receptor (beta chain) with many counts. These data are taken from a study of T cells after yellow fever vaccination. V lost 0 bases and J 6 bases, leaving 18 bases between the germline ends. The CDR3 is 17 amino acids. Germline-derived CDR1 and CDR2 are MNHEY and SVGEGT. TCRdb reprocessed the 5' RACE reads with MiXCR, giving one entry per CDR3 protein. In the table there are some 340,000 distinct CDR3 sequences, 4.1% of which are singletons. The sequencing used PBMCs, collected 5 days after the yellow fever booster vaccination. The V gene is TRBV6-2 or TRBV6-3, the J gene TRBJ1-5, with no clear D. The clonotype originates from a man in his late teens or twenties who received the YFV17D yellow fever vaccine. The CDR3 region has the DNA TGTGCCAGCAGTTACTCGAGGGCCCGAACCACAATTCAGCCCCAGCATTTT. Its protein product is CASSYSRARTTIQPQHF.